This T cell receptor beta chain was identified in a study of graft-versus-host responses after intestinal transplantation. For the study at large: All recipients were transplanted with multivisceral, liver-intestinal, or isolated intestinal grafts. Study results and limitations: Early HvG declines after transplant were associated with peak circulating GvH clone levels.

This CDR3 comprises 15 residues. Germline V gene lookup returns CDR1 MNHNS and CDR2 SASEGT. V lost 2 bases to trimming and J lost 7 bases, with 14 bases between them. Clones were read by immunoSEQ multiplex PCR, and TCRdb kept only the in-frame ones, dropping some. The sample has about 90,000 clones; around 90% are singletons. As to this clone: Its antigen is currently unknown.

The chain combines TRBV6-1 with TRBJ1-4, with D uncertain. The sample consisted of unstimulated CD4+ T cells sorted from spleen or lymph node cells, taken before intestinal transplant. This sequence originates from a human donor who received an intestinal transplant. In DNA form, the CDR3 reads TGTGCCAGCAGTGAACGCGGCAGTGCAGGTGAAAAACTGTTTTTT. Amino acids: CASSERGSAGEKLFF.